This paragraph reports one T cell receptor (beta chain). The data derive from a study of blood T cell repertoires in COVID-19. Turning to the study itself: Whether acute or convalescent, the COVID-19 samples came from the United States, Italy and Spain. In each case, the material was cDNA or gDNA derived from T cells, B-cell-depleted T cells, or PBMCs.

In the source study's methods: Cell counts per sample came from amplifying reference gene primers. Sequencing used immunoSEQ multiplex PCR; TCRdb keeps in-frame clones, though not all of them. V and J calls and clone size follow that table, whereas D and trimming were derived from the DNA. The data contain roughly 230,000 clones, roughly 89% of them singletons. From germline, CDR1 is ENHRY and CDR2 SYGVKD. The length of the CDR3 is 13 residues. V shed 7 bases, J shed 2 bases, and the junction held 3 bases outside the gene matches. The source material was peripheral blood. This TCR was sampled from a woman aged 40 to 50 who had recovered from COVID-19. The V call is TRBV10-3, the J call TRBJ2-3, with 7 bases identical to TRBD1. The CDR3 region has the DNA TGTGCCATCAAAGACAGGGCCACAGATACGCAGTATTTT. Translated, it gives CAIKDRATDTQYF.